This T cell receptor beta chain appears in the sequencing data of a study of cytomegalovirus exposure and HLA in healthy donors. Background on the study: Of all 400 or so donors who were genotyped, 75% to 85% belonged to the Caucasian-associated ancestry cluster.

As for this clone: What it binds is unknown.

13 Jbeta primers and 60 Vbeta primers were used for the PCR. TCRdb's table, derived via immunoSEQ multiplex PCR, lists solely in-frame clones and lacks some. This table has about 80,000 clones, 65% to 85% appearing once. Broader study findings: Later work found most CMV-associated TCR beta chains apparently HLA-restricted. Versus the approximately 670-donor mean, an Asian-associated ancestry cluster reportedly showed fewer N-insertions in a later analysis. Association of a missense DCLRE1C variant with TCR beta V- and J-gene trimming was reported in a later analysis.

CDR1 LNHNV and CDR2 YYDKDF come from the germline V gene (reference sequence). Unmatched junction bases numbered 5, after V lost 5 bases and J lost 3 bases. This CDR3 is 16 amino acids long. The chain uses TRBV15 and TRBJ2-2; 11 bases fit TRBD2. Sequencing used PBMCs. The source is a man aged 45-65 years in good health and CMV-seronegative. The CDR3 is CATSLGTSGDTGELFF. The CDR3 nucleotides read TGTGCCACCAGCTTAGGGACTAGCGGAGACACCGGGGAGCTGTTTTTT. Drawing the rest from reference TRBV15 and TRBJ2-2, the complete variable domain is DAMVIQNPRYQVTQFGKPVTLSCSQTLNHNVMYWYQQKSSQAPKLLFHYYDKDFNNEADTPDNFQSRRPNTSFCFLDIRSPGLGDTAMYLCATSLGTSGDTGELFFGEGSRLTVL.